Here is one T cell receptor (beta chain) with its context. V was clipped by 3 bases and J by 1 base, with 14 bases between them. This CDR3 is 16 amino acids long. Per the germline V gene, CDR1 is MDHEN and CDR2 is SYDVKM. This specimen comes from a study of CD8 T cells in ankylosing spondylitis. TCRdb reanalysed the 5' RACE reads using MiXCR and keeps one entry per CDR3 protein. The sample carries 150,000 to 200,000 distinct CDR3 sequences, roughly 13% recorded once. The receptor comes from a female donor with ankylosing spondylitis or in good health (not recorded which). Sample: blood, either unsorted or a sorted T cell fraction (not recorded which). The V gene is TRBV28, the J gene TRBJ2-3; no firm D call. CDR3 DNA sequence: TGTGCCAGCAGTTTTAAGCCGCTTCACCGCACAGATACGCAGTATTTT. Translating gives CASSFKPLHRTDTQYF.